This T cell receptor (beta chain) was obtained from a study of graft-versus-host responses after intestinal transplantation. Study-wide background: Recipients had multivisceral, liver-intestinal, or isolated intestinal transplants. Overall study results and limits: Recipient-marrow GvH clones were detected, some having first appeared in ileum or blood.

Here immunoSEQ multiplex PCR was the method, and the copy in TCRdb shows in-frame clones only, minus some. The top ten hold about 0.42% of the sample, which has around 50,000 clones, less than 85% seen once. Concerning this clone: Its specificity is not known.

This TCR was sampled from a human donor who was the organ donor for an intestinal transplant. Sample: unstimulated CD4+ T cells sorted from spleen or lymph node cells, taken before transplant.

The CDR3 nucleotides read TGTGCCAGCAGCTTCCGGAGCGGGGGCGTCTACAATGAGCAGTTCTTC. This codes for CASSFRSGGVYNEQFF. The chain recombines TRBV11-2 with TRBJ2-1; 8 bases are a match to TRBD2. The CDR3 loop spans 16 amino acids. J was trimmed by 3 bases and V by 3 bases; bases with no gene match: 7. Germline lookup yields CDR1 SGHAT and CDR2 FQNNGV.